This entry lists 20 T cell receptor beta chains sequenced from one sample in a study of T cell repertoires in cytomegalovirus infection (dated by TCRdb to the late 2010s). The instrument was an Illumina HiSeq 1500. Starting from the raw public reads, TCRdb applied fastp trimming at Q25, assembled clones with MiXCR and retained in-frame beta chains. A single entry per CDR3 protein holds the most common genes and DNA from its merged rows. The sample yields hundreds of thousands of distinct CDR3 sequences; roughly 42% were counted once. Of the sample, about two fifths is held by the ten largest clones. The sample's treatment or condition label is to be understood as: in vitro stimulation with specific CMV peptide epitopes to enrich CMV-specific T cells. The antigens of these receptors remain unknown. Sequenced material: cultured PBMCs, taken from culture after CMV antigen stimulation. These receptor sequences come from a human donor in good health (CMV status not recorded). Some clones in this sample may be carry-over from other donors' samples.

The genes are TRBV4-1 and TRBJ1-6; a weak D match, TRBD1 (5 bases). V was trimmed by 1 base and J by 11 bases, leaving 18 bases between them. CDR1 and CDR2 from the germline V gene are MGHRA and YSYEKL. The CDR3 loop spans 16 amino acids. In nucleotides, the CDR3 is TGCGCCAGCAGCCAAGTCCTGGGGGGTCTAAGGACACCCCTCCACTTT. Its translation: CASSQVLGGLRTPLHF.

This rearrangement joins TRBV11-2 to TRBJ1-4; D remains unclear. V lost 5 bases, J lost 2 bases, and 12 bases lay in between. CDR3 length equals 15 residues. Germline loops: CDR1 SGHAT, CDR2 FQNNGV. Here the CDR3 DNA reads TGTGCCAGCAGCCCGGAGGGTTTTACTAATGAAAAACTGTTTTTT. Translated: CASSPEGFTNEKLFF.

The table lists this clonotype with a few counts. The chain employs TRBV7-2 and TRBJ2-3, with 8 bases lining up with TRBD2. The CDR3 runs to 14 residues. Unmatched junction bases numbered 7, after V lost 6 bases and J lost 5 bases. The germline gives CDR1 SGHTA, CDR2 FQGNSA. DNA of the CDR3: TGTGCCAGCAGAGGAGCGGGGGTAGTAGATACGCAGTATTTT. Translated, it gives CASRGAGVVDTQYF.

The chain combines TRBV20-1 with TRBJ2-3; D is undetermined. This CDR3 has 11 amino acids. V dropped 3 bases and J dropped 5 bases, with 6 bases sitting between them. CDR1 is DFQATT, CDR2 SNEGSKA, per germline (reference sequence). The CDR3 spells CSARLEDTQYF. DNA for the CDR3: TGCAGTGCTAGGCTAGAAGATACGCAGTATTTT.

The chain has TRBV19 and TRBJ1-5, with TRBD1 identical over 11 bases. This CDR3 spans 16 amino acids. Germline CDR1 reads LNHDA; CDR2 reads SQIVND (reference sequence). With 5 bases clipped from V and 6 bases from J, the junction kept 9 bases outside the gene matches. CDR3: CASSPPGQGAFQPQHF. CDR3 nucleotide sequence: TGTGCCAGTAGTCCCCCCGGACAGGGGGCTTTTCAGCCCCAGCATTTT.

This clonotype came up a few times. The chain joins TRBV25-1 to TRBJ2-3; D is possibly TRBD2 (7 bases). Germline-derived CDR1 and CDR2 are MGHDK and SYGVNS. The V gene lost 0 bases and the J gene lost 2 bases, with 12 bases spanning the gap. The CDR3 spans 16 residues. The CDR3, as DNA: TGTGCCAGCAGTGAATACAGGGGAGGGGTCACAGATACGCAGTATTTT. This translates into CASSEYRGGVTDTQYF.

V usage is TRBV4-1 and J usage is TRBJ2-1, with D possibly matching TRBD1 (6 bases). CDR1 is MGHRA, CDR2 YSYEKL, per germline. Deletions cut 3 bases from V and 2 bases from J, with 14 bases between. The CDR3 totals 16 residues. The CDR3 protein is CASSHPQGRPYNEQFF. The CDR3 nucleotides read TGCGCCAGCAGCCACCCACAGGGTAGGCCCTACAATGAGCAGTTCTTC.

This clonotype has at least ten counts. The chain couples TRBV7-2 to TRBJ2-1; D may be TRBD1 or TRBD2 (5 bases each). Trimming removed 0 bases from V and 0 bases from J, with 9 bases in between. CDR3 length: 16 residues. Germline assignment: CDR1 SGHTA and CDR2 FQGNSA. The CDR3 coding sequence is TGTGCCAGCAGCTTAGCTGGGGCGGGCTCCTACAATGAGCAGTTCTTC. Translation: CASSLAGAGSYNEQFF.

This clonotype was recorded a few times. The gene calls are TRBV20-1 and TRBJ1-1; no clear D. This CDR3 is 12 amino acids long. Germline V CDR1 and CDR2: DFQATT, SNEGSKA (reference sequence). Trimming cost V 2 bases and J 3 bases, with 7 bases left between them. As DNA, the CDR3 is TGCAGTGCTAGATCCGGGGACACTGAAGCTTTCTTT. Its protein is CSARSGDTEAFF.

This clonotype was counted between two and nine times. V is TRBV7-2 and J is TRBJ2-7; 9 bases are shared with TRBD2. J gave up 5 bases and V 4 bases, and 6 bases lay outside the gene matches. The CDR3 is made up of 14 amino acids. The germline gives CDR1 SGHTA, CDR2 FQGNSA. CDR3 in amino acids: CASSSPAGGNEQYF. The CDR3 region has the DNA TGTGCCAGCAGCTCTCCAGCGGGAGGTAACGAGCAGTACTTC.

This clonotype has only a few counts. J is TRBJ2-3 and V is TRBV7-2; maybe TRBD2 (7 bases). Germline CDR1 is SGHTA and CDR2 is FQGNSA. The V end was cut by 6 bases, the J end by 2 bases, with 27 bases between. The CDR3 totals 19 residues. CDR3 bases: TGTGCCAGCAGGTCAAAAACGGGGGCCGGCGGGGGCCACACAGATACGCAGTATTTT. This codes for CASRSKTGAGGGHTDTQYF. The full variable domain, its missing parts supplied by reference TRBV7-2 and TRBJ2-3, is GAGVSQSPSNKVTEKGKDVELRCDPISGHTALYWYRQSLGQGLEFLIYFQGNSAPDKSGLPSDRFSAERTGGSVSTLTIQRTQQEDSAVYLCASRSKTGAGGGHTDTQYFGPGTRLTVL.

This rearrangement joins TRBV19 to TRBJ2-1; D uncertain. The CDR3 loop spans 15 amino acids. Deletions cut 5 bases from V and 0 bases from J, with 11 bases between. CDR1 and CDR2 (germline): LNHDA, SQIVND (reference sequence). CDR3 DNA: TGTGCCAGTAGTCCCGGGTCGAGCTCCTACAATGAGCAGTTCTTC. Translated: CASSPGSSSYNEQFF. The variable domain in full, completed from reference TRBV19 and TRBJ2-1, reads DGGITQSPKYLFRKEGQNVTLSCEQNLNHDAMYWYRQDPGQGLRLIYYSQIVNDFQKGDIAEGYSVSREKKESFPLTVTSAQKNPTAFYLCASSPGSSSYNEQFFGPGTRLTVL.

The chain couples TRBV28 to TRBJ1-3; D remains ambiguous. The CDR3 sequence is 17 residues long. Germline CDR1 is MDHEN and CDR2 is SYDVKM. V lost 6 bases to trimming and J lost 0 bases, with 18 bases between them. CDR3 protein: CASRSTENYPSGNTIYF. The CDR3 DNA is TGTGCCAGCAGGTCCACAGAAAACTACCCCTCTGGAAACACCATATATTTT.

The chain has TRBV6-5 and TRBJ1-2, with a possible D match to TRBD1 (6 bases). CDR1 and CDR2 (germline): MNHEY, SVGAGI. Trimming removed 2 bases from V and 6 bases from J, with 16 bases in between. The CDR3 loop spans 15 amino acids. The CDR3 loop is CASSYLPGQSHGYTF. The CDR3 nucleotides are TGTGCCAGCAGTTACCTCCCAGGACAGTCCCATGGCTACACCTTC.

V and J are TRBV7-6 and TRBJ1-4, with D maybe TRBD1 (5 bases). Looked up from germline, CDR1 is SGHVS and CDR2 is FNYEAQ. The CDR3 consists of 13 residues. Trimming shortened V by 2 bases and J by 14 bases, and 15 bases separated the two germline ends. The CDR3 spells CASSLTLDSILFF. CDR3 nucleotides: TGTGCCAGCAGCTTAACCCTCGACAGCATTCTGTTTTTT.

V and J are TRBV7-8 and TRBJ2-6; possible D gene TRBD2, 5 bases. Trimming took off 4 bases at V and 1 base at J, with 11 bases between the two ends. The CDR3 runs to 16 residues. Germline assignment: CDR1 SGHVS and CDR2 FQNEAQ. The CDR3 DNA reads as TGTGCCAGCAGCTCACTAGGACTTTCTGGGGCCAACGTCCTGACTTTC. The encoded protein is CASSSLGLSGANVLTF.

CDR3 DNA sequence: TGTGCCGGCTGGTCCGGAATTGGTTCACCCCTCCACTTT. Translated: CAGWSGIGSPLHF. The genes are TRBV6-1 and TRBJ1-6; D call uncertain. Germline values: CDR1 MNHNS, CDR2 SASEGT. The CDR3 spans 13 residues. V gave up 11 bases and J gave up 9 bases, with 17 bases separating them.

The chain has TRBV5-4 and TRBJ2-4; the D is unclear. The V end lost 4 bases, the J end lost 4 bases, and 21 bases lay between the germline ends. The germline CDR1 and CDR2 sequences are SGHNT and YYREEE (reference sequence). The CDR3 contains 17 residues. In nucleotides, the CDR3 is TGTGCCAGCAGCCCCTTTATGGGTGGTCAGAGAAAAAACATTCAGTACTTC. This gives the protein CASSPFMGGQRKNIQYF.

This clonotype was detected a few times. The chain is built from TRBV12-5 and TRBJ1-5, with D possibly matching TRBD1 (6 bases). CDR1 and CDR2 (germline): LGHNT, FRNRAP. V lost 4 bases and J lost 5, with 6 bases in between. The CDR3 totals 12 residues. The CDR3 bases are TGTGCTAGTGGTTCAGGGGATCAGCCCCAGCATTTT. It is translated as CASGSGDQPQHF.

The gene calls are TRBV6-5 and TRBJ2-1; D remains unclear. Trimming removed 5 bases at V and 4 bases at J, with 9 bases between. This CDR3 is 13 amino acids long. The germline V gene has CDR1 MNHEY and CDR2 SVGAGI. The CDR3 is CASSQTQYNEQFF. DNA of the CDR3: TGTGCCAGCAGTCAGACCCAGTACAATGAGCAGTTCTTC.